A single sample is the source of the 27 T cell receptor beta chains below, sequenced in a study of T cell responses to AZD1222 COVID-19 vaccine. Assay: immunoSEQ multiplex PCR; the TCRdb copy retains only in-frame clones and omits some. The sample comprises some 82,000 clones, just under 90% of which are singletons, and approximately 5.8% rests with the top ten. The source was peripheral blood, collected on day 0 of AZD1222 vaccination. The receptors were gathered from an adult in good health.

The DNA for the CDR3 is TGTGCCTGCCAACGACAGATTAATGAAAAACTGTTTTTT. Protein: CACQRQINEKLFF. The chain has TRBV30 and TRBJ1-4, with a possible D match to TRBD1 (5 bases). The CDR3 consists of 13 residues. V was shortened by 6 bases and J by 4 bases, with 12 bases between the two germline ends. CDR1 and CDR2 (germline): GTSNPN, SVGIG (reference sequence).

The chain uses TRBV2 and TRBJ1-4; no clear D gene. Trimming shortened V by 7 bases and J by 5 bases, and 17 bases separated the two germline ends. This CDR3 has 15 residues. Looked up from germline, CDR1 is SNHLY and CDR2 is FYNNEI. The CDR3 DNA reads TGTGCCAGCATCCATCCAGACTCCCCGAATGAAAAACTGTTTTTT. Protein sequence: CASIHPDSPNEKLFF.

This clone appeared a single time. This chain uses TRBV10-1 with TRBJ1-1; 8 bases map to TRBD1. Germline V lookup: CDR1 WNHNN, CDR2 SYGVQD (reference sequence). Trimming cost V 6 bases and J 5 bases; bases outside gene matches: 17. This CDR3 has 17 amino acids. Here the CDR3 reads CASSSPDRVYGETEAFF. The CDR3 DNA is TGCGCCAGCAGCTCTCCGGACAGGGTTTACGGTGAGACTGAAGCTTTCTTT.

The V and J genes are TRBV6-2 or TRBV6-3 and TRBJ2-1, with D tentatively TRBD1 or TRBD2 (6 bases each). Germline V gene data show CDR1 as MNHEY and CDR2 as SVGEGT. V shed 6 bases and J shed 7 bases, with 10 bases lying between them. The CDR3 is 12 amino acids. CDR3 region: CASSEGGNEQFF. CDR3 in DNA: TGTGCCAGCAGCGAAGGGGGGAATGAGCAGTTCTTC.

The chain links TRBV30 to TRBJ1-5; 8 nucleotides agree with TRBD1. The CDR3 totals 13 residues. J lost 6 bases, V lost 2 bases, and 3 bases had no gene match. Germline V gene lookup returns CDR1 GTSNPN and CDR2 SVGIG (reference sequence). The CDR3 DNA reads as TGTGCCTGGAGTTCAGGGGGCGGTCAGCCCCAGCATTTT. This codes for CAWSSGGGQPQHF.

The rearrangement joins TRBV4-1 to TRBJ1-5; D gene ambiguous. Germline V gene lookup returns CDR1 MGHRA and CDR2 YSYEKL. This CDR3 is 12 amino acids long. Trimming removed 5 bases from V and 4 bases from J, with 6 bases in between. CDR3 in DNA: TGCGCCAGCAGCGATCCGAATCAGCCCCAGCATTTT. It yields the protein CASSDPNQPQHF.

This clone was detected once. The gene calls are TRBV6-2 or TRBV6-3 and TRBJ1-2; D may be TRBD1 (6 bases). Per the germline V gene, CDR1 is MNHEY and CDR2 is SVGEGT. V lost 5 bases to trimming and J lost 6 bases, with 19 bases between them. The CDR3 totals 15 residues. The CDR3 coding sequence is TGTGCCAGCAGTGCAGAGTTGGGGGGCAGAAATGGCTACACCTTC. This encodes CASSAELGGRNGYTF.

This chain joins TRBV6-5 and TRBJ1-1; 8 bases agree with TRBD1. Losses at the gene ends were 5 bases for V and 5 bases for J; bases not matched to a gene: 1. The V gene's germline CDR1 is MNHEY and CDR2 SVGAGI. The CDR3 has 12 residues. The CDR3: CASSRTGTEAFF. In DNA, the CDR3 is TGTGCCAGCAGTAGGACAGGGACTGAAGCTTTCTTT.

CDR3 amino acids: CASSGRRITDTQYF. Written as DNA, the CDR3 is TGCGCCAGCTCGGGCCGACGAATAACAGATACGCAGTATTTT. V gene TRBV10-2 combines with J gene TRBJ2-3; no clear D. Trimming pared 8 bases from V and 3 bases from J, leaving 15 bases between. The CDR3 sequence is 14 residues long. From germline, CDR1 is WSHSY and CDR2 SAAADI.

V and J are TRBV19 and TRBJ2-3, with 7 bases aligning to TRBD2. Germline V gene lookup returns CDR1 LNHDA and CDR2 SQIVND (reference sequence). CDR3 length: 14 residues. J was trimmed by 1 base and V by 4 bases; bases with no gene match: 2. The CDR3 DNA is TGTGCCAGTAGTAGAACTAGCGGCACAGATACGCAGTATTTT. Amino acid sequence: CASSRTSGTDTQYF.

This chain uses TRBV6-5 with TRBJ1-1; tentatively, D is TRBD1 (6 bases). The CDR3 covers 14 residues. Per the germline V gene, CDR1 is MNHEY and CDR2 is SVGAGI. The V end lost 6 bases, the J end lost 1 base, and 12 bases lay between the germline ends. DNA of the CDR3: TGTGCCAGCAGGCCAATACAGGGGAACACTGAAGCTTTCTTT. The encoded protein is CASRPIQGNTEAFF.

The DNA of the CDR3 is TGTGCCAGCAGCTTAGATGGGAGGTCCCGGAGCTTCCACGAGCAGTACTTC. Encoded protein: CASSLDGRSRSFHEQYF. The chain joins TRBV11-2 to TRBJ2-7, with D tentatively TRBD2 (6 bases). Trimming left V 0 bases short and J 5 bases short, with 20 bases between. Germline CDR1 and CDR2: SGHAT and FQNNGV. The CDR3 contains 17 residues.

This sequence joins TRBV6-5 and TRBJ1-4, with unresolved D. The germline V gene has CDR1 MNHEY and CDR2 SVGAGI. V was shortened by 1 base and J by 6 bases, with 9 bases between the two germline ends. The CDR3 spans 14 residues. The CDR3 nucleotides read TGTGCCAGCAGTTACTTGGTGGGGTATGAAAAACTGTTTTTT. Protein: CASSYLVGYEKLFF.

This chain uses TRBV10-2 with TRBJ2-2; perhaps D is TRBD1 or TRBD2 (6 bases each). V lost 0 bases to trimming and J lost 5 bases, with 13 bases between them. The CDR3 has 16 residues. CDR1 WSHSY and CDR2 SAAADI come from the germline V gene. The CDR3 nucleotides are TGCGCCAGCAGTGAGTCTGAGGGGGGTCTTACCGGGGAGCTGTTTTTT. Protein: CASSESEGGLTGELFF.

The DNA of the CDR3 is TGCAGTGCTAGTTTTGGGGGCCTGAATGGCTACACCTTC. Translation gives CSASFGGLNGYTF. V and J are TRBV20-1 and TRBJ1-2, with a tentative D call TRBD1 (6 bases). This CDR3 contains 13 residues. In germline, CDR1 is DFQATT, CDR2 SNEGSKA (reference sequence). V gave up 3 bases and J gave up 6 bases, with 14 bases separating them.

Details on this clone: A junction end diverges from the germline sequence, so it may reflect a read error. V usage is TRBV7-7 and J usage is TRBJ2-5, with D perhaps matching TRBD1 or TRBD2 (5 bases each). In germline, CDR1 is SSHAT, CDR2 FNYEAQ (reference sequence). The CDR3 length is 15 residues. As DNA, the CDR3 is TGTGCTAGCAGTCCGTTCTCGGGGCCTTTAGAGACCCAGTACTTC. This codes for CASSPFSGPLETQYF. Together with reference TRBV7-7 and TRBJ2-5, the CDR3 gives the full variable domain: GAGVSQSPRYKVTKRGQDVTLRCDPISSHATLYWYQQALGQGPEFLTYFNYEAQPDKSGLPSDRFSAERPEGSISTLTIQRTEQRDSAMYRCASSPFSGPLETQYFGPGTRLLVL.

This chain uses TRBV4-1 with TRBJ2-7; weak D call: TRBD1 (5 bases). This CDR3 has 12 amino acids. Germline V gene data show CDR1 as MGHRA and CDR2 as YSYEKL. V lost 3 bases and J 6 bases, leaving 9 bases between the germline ends. The CDR3, as DNA: TGCGCCAGCAGCCAGGGTACAGGCGAGCAGTACTTC. Its translation: CASSQGTGEQYF.

The rearrangement uses TRBV27 and TRBJ1-1; 10 positions agree with TRBD1. CDR1 and CDR2 (germline): MNHEY, SMNVEV (reference sequence). This CDR3 has 14 amino acids. V shed 4 bases and J 4 bases; nucleotides not matched to a gene: 3. CDR3 in DNA: TGTGCCAGCAGTTGGACAGGGGGAACCACTGAAGCTTTCTTT. This gives the protein CASSWTGGTTEAFF.

This chain uses TRBV9 with TRBJ2-2; D is perhaps TRBD1 (6 bases). There are 16 residues in the CDR3. The germline gives CDR1 SGDLS, CDR2 YYNGEE. Trimming took 0 bases from V and 6 from J, leaving 15 bases between them. The CDR3 protein is CASSVGQAFIAGELFF. The CDR3 DNA follows: TGTGCCAGCAGCGTAGGACAGGCGTTCATTGCCGGGGAGCTGTTTTTT.

The chain links TRBV30 to TRBJ1-2, with D unclear. V lost 1 base, J lost 8 bases, and 17 bases lay in between. Germline V lookup: CDR1 GTSNPN, CDR2 SVGIG (reference sequence). The CDR3 covers 14 residues. CDR3 nucleotides: TGTGCCTGGAGTGAAGGCTACCCGGTGGGGGGCTACACCTTC. Protein: CAWSEGYPVGGYTF.

The chain joins TRBV14 to TRBJ2-7; D assignment may be TRBD1 or TRBD2 (5 bases each). Germline V lookup: CDR1 SGHDN, CDR2 FVKESK. This CDR3 has 14 amino acids. Trimming cost V 6 bases and J 2 bases, with 14 bases left between them. DNA for the CDR3: TGTGCCAGCAGTTTTTCGGGGCCACCCTACGAGCAGTACTTC. Protein product: CASSFSGPPYEQYF.

This sequence joins TRBV6-5 and TRBJ2-3, with 8 bases lining up with TRBD2. The CDR3 spans 14 residues. The junction had 4 bases not matched to a gene; V was cut back by 5 bases and J by 3 bases. Germline V gives CDR1 MNHEY, CDR2 SVGAGI. CDR3 bases: TGTGCCAGCAGTCTTGGACTAGCTACAGATACGCAGTATTTT. Encoded protein: CASSLGLATDTQYF.

The V and J genes are TRBV24-1 and TRBJ2-6; D is undetermined. The length of the CDR3 is 16 residues. CDR1 and CDR2 from the germline V gene are KGHDR and SFDVKD. Trimming cost V 5 bases and J 2 bases, with 12 bases left between them. CDR3 nucleotides: TGTGCCACCAGTGCTGCGACAATGACTGGGGCCAACGTCCTGACTTTC. It encodes CATSAATMTGANVLTF.

This sequence joins TRBV6-1 and TRBJ2-5; 7 bases are a match to TRBD1. The CDR3 has 17 amino acids. Trimming took 3 bases from V and 5 from J; bases not matched to a gene: 15. Germline V lookup: CDR1 MNHNS, CDR2 SASEGT. The CDR3 loop is CASSEPLGGAGGETQYF. The CDR3 coding sequence is TGTGCCAGCAGTGAGCCTCTAGGGGGCGCGGGTGGGGAGACCCAGTACTTC.

This chain links TRBV12-5 with TRBJ1-1; no firm D call. Germline CDR1 is LGHNT and CDR2 is FRNRAP. This CDR3 has 13 residues. Between the trimmed V and J ends, which lost 1 base and 2 bases, there was a span of 5 bases. For the CDR3, the DNA is TGTGCTAGTGGTTTGGACTATAACACTGAAGCTTTCTTT. As protein: CASGLDYNTEAFF.

The genes are TRBV29-1 and TRBJ1-2; no clear D. Germline V gene data show CDR1 as SQVTM and CDR2 as ANQGSEA. Deletions cut 1 base from V and 8 bases from J, with 14 bases between. The CDR3 is made up of 13 amino acids. CDR3: CSVEGPRGRGYTF. The CDR3 DNA is TGCAGCGTTGAAGGGCCGCGAGGGAGGGGCTACACCTTC. The full variable domain, rest sourced from reference TRBV29-1 and TRBJ1-2, is SAVISQKPSRDICQRGTSLTIQCQVDSQVTMMFWYRQQPGQSLTLIATANQGSEATYESGFVIDKFPISRPNLTFSTLTVSNMSPEDSSIYLCSVEGPRGRGYTFGSGTRLTVV.

This clone was detected only once. The chain carries TRBV7-9 and TRBJ1-1; D gene uncertain. The germline V gene has CDR1 SEHNR and CDR2 FQNEAQ (reference sequence). CDR3 length: 15 residues. V shed 5 bases and J shed 0 bases, with 13 bases lying between them. The CDR3 spells CASSPPGILNTEAFF. The CDR3 DNA sequence: TGTGCCAGCAGCCCACCGGGCATCCTGAACACTGAAGCTTTCTTT.